This TCR beta chain was recorded in a study of T cells in Graves' hyperthyroidism and ophthalmopathy. Subjects aged 18 to 65 presented with newly diagnosed hyperthyroidism of less than 2 months' duration. Amplification of TCR beta CDR3 regions was performed using RNA transcripts as template. TCR CDR3 regions were first amplified by RT-PCR with HTBI primers. Each CDR3 protein is one row after TCRdb ran MiXCR on the multiplex PCR reads. The table records about 620,000 distinct CDR3 sequences, roughly 16% of them present only once. The origin of this receptor is a woman aged 25 to 39 with Graves' hyperthyroidism. Sequenced: blood.

DNA for the CDR3: TGTGCCAGCAGTTACTCTATAACATTCAATCAGCCCCAGCATTTT. Residues: CASSYSITFNQPQHF. The chain uses TRBV6-5 and TRBJ1-5; D call uncertain. Germline V gene sequence: CDR1 MNHEY, CDR2 SVGAGI. CDR3 length: 15 residues. V shed 0 bases and J shed 3 bases, with 9 bases lying between them.